This entry lists 21 T cell receptor beta chains sequenced from one sample in a study of OX40 agonist ivuxolimab in advanced cancers. The protocol was immunoSEQ multiplex PCR, while the TCRdb copy is restricted to in-frame clones and leaves out a portion. Of around 63,000 clones listed, 79% were seen once; the top ten hold roughly a tenth. Sequences were derived from CD4+ or CD8+ T cells sorted from blood, sampled in a trial of the OX40 agonist ivuxolimab. All receptors derive from an adult with an advanced solid tumor such as melanoma, head and neck, liver or kidney cancer.

This clone appeared a few times. This chain uses TRBV27 with TRBJ1-5; D is uncertain. Between the trimmed V and J ends, which lost 3 bases and 4 bases, there was a span of 7 bases. The length of the CDR3 is 13 residues. Germline CDR1 reads MNHEY; CDR2 reads SMNVEV (reference sequence). CDR3 sequence: CASSFGWNQPQHF. The CDR3 DNA is TGTGCCAGCAGTTTTGGGTGGAATCAGCCCCAGCATTTT.

The CDR3 sequence: CASSSIAGAPYNEQFF. The CDR3 coding sequence is TGTGCCAGCAGTTCGATAGCGGGAGCCCCCTACAATGAGCAGTTCTTC. The chain employs TRBV7-9 and TRBJ2-1; TRBD2 matches 9 bases. V lost 6 bases and J lost 2; bases outside the gene matches: 8. The CDR3 extends over 16 amino acids. CDR1 and CDR2 (germline): SEHNR, FQNEAQ (reference sequence).

The gene calls are TRBV28 and TRBJ1-3; TRBD1 is a possible D gene (5 bases). V lost 4 bases, J lost 5 bases, and 15 bases lay in between. The CDR3 is 15 residues long. Per the germline V gene, CDR1 is MDHEN and CDR2 is SYDVKM. In DNA, the CDR3 is TGTGCCAGCAGTTCCCCCGGACATCAGAGAAACACCATATATTTT. Residues: CASSSPGHQRNTIYF.

The J gene is TRBJ2-3, the V gene TRBV5-1, with 10 nucleotides matching TRBD2. Germline V gives CDR1 SGHRS, CDR2 YFSETQ. With V trimmed by 4 bases and J by 0 bases, 8 bases remained unmatched. CDR3 length equals 17 residues. The CDR3 DNA reads as TGCGCCAGCAGCGCCCCGACTAGCGGGCCTAGCACAGATACGCAGTATTTT. It yields the protein CASSAPTSGPSTDTQYF.

The genes are TRBV9 and TRBJ1-2; 10 bases agree with TRBD1. Per germline, CDR1 SGDLS and CDR2 YYNGEE. V was pared by 3 bases and J by 7 bases, with 9 bases of the junction left unmatched. CDR3 size: 15 residues. The CDR3 protein is CASSDRQGANTGYTF. The CDR3 DNA sequence: TGTGCCAGCAGCGACCGACAGGGGGCGAATACTGGCTACACCTTC.

CDR3 sequence: CASTPLQGGSFGYTF. CDR3 sequence (DNA): TGTGCCAGCACCCCTCTACAGGGAGGGTCGTTTGGCTACACCTTC. This chain uses TRBV27 with TRBJ1-2; D is possibly TRBD1 (6 bases). The CDR3 loop spans 15 amino acids. Germline CDR1 and CDR2: MNHEY and SMNVEV (reference sequence). V was pared by 7 bases and J by 7 bases, with 22 bases between.

Written as DNA, the CDR3 is TGTGCCAGCAGCTTGGCCCTCACGGCGGGGGAGCAGTACTTC. Amino acid sequence: CASSLALTAGEQYF. This chain links TRBV5-4 with TRBJ2-7; D is possibly TRBD2 (6 bases). The CDR3 is 14 residues long. Germline V gene lookup returns CDR1 SGHNT and CDR2 YYREEE (reference sequence). Trimming pared 0 bases from V and 7 bases from J, leaving 14 bases between.

This sequence joins TRBV7-9 and TRBJ2-1; D might be TRBD1 (5 bases). V was trimmed by 5 bases and J by 9 bases, leaving 20 bases between them. Germline loops: CDR1 SEHNR, CDR2 FQNEAQ (reference sequence). The CDR3 sequence is 15 residues long. In nucleotides, the CDR3 is TGTGCCAGCAGCCCCGACTCAGTAAGTAGGGGTGAGCAGTTCTTC. Translating gives CASSPDSVSRGEQFF.

V and J are TRBV11-2 and TRBJ2-3; TRBD2 agrees at 8 bases. This CDR3 comprises 15 residues. Germline V gives CDR1 SGHAT, CDR2 FQNNGV. J lost 4 bases, V lost 6 bases, and 9 bases had no gene match. The CDR3 DNA follows: TGTGCCAGCAGAGCTTCGGGGGGGCGCGCAGATACGCAGTATTTT. Translation gives CASRASGGRADTQYF.

This clone was found a few times. The CDR3 protein is CASSRGPYQPQHF. The DNA of the CDR3 is TGTGCCAGCAGCCGGGGGCCATATCAGCCCCAGCATTTT. J is TRBJ1-5 and V is TRBV7-2; TRBD1 might be the D (6 bases). Germline loops: CDR1 SGHTA, CDR2 FQGNSA. This CDR3 is 13 amino acids long. The germline V and J ends were trimmed by 5 bases and 5 bases, with 10 bases remaining between them.

The chain couples TRBV19 to TRBJ1-1, with D unresolved. The CDR3 runs to 16 residues. The ends were cut back, 3 bases at V and 0 bases at J, with 14 bases in the middle. Germline CDR1 and CDR2: LNHDA and SQIVND (reference sequence). The CDR3 protein is CASSMWPRVMNTEAFF. The CDR3 DNA follows: TGTGCCAGTAGTATGTGGCCCAGAGTTATGAACACTGAAGCTTTCTTT.

This sequence joins TRBV6-1 and TRBJ1-5; 10 bases match TRBD1. Germline assignment: CDR1 MNHNS and CDR2 SASEGT. V lost 4 bases to trimming and J lost 7 bases; unmatched junction nucleotides: 4. The CDR3 extends over 14 amino acids. The DNA for the CDR3 is TGTGCCAGCAGTGGAGGACAGGGGGGGCAGCCCCAGCATTTT. This encodes CASSGGQGGQPQHF.

The gene calls are TRBV18 and TRBJ2-3; 14 bases match TRBD2. In germline, CDR1 is KGHSH, CDR2 LQKENI. The trim removed 5 bases at V and 5 bases at J, leaving 6 bases unmatched. The length of the CDR3 is 16 residues. The CDR3 here is CASSSGTSGRRDTQYF. The CDR3, as DNA: TGTGCCAGCTCATCCGGGACTAGCGGGAGACGAGATACGCAGTATTTT.

This clone was detected once. The chain's CDR3 is CASSPTGTSGGNEQFF. The CDR3 region has the DNA TGTGCCAGCAGCCCGACCGGGACTAGCGGGGGTAATGAGCAGTTCTTC. The rearrangement links TRBV7-3 to TRBJ2-1; 14 bases line up with TRBD2. Germline V gene sequence: CDR1 SGHTA, CDR2 FQGTGA. The trim removed 5 bases at V and 7 bases at J, leaving 7 bases unmatched. The CDR3 contains 16 residues.

The chain recombines TRBV14 with TRBJ2-1, with D unclear. Trimming cost V 4 bases and J 7 bases, with 17 bases left between them. CDR1 is SGHDN and CDR2 is FVKESK in the germline V gene. There are 15 residues in the CDR3. The CDR3 sequence is CASSLDPTYSNEQFF. For the CDR3, the DNA is TGTGCCAGCAGCCTTGACCCCACGTATAGTAATGAGCAGTTCTTC.

The rearrangement joins TRBV23-1 to TRBJ2-7, with D possibly TRBD1 on 6 matching bases. TRBV23-1 is assigned to the ORF class and has an uncertain function. The CDR3 loop spans 15 amino acids. V lost 3 bases and J 3 bases, leaving 15 bases between the germline ends. This chain's CDR3 is CASSQSAGTCYEQYF. The CDR3 coding sequence is TGCGCCAGCAGTCAGTCTGCCGGGACATGCTACGAGCAGTACTTC.

The rearrangement uses TRBV2 and TRBJ2-7; a possible D gene is TRBD2 (6 bases). The CDR3 covers 14 residues. V was cut by 1 base and J by 5 bases, with 12 bases left in between. The germline V gene encodes CDR1 SNHLY and CDR2 FYNNEI. The CDR3 loop reads CASSEVQGGDEQYF. The DNA of the CDR3 is TGTGCCAGCAGTGAAGTTCAGGGAGGCGACGAGCAGTACTTC. Supplemented by reference TRBV2 and TRBJ2-7, the full variable domain reads EPEVTQTPSHQVTQMGQEVILRCVPISNHLYFYWYRQILGQKVEFLVSFYNNEISEKSEIFDDQFSVERPDGSNFTLKIRSTKLEDSAMYFCASSEVQGGDEQYFGPGTRLTVT.

The rearrangement links TRBV11-2 to TRBJ2-1; TRBD1 matches 12 bases. The CDR3 extends over 17 amino acids. Germline CDR1 and CDR2: SGHAT and FQNNGV. The J segment lost 7 bases and the V segment lost 5 bases, leaving 12 bases of the junction unmatched. The chain's CDR3 is CASSPLGGTGGENEQFF. The CDR3 nucleotides are TGTGCCAGCAGCCCCCTCGGGGGGACAGGGGGCGAGAATGAGCAGTTCTTC. Full variable domain (remainder filled in from reference TRBV11-2 and TRBJ2-1): EAGVAQSPRYKIIEKRQSVAFWCNPISGHATLYWYQQILGQGPKLLIQFQNNGVVDDSQLPKDRFSAERLKGVDSTLKIQPAKLEDSAVYLCASSPLGGTGGENEQFFGPGTRLTVL.

Only one count was recorded for this clone. J is TRBJ1-2 and V is TRBV7-2, with 9 bases aligning to TRBD1. The germline V gene encodes CDR1 SGHTA and CDR2 FQGNSA. V shed 1 base, J shed 4 bases, and the junction held 10 bases outside the gene matches. CDR3 size: 17 residues. The chain's CDR3 is CASSLVGAGQGRYGYTF. The CDR3 nucleotides read TGTGCCAGCAGCTTAGTGGGGGCGGGACAGGGTCGCTATGGCTACACCTTC. Filled out from reference TRBV7-2 and TRBJ1-2, the complete variable domain reads GAGVSQSPSNKVTEKGKDVELRCDPISGHTALYWYRQSLGQGLEFLIYFQGNSAPDKSGLPSDRFSAERTGGSVSTLTIQRTQQEDSAVYLCASSLVGAGQGRYGYTFGSGTRLTVV.

V usage is TRBV6-1 and J usage is TRBJ2-7; possible D gene TRBD1, 6 bases. V dropped 1 base and J dropped 4 bases, with 11 bases sitting between them. The CDR3 length is 14 residues. Germline CDR1 and CDR2: MNHNS and SASEGT. CDR3 amino acids: CASSEDRARYEQYF. The CDR3 bases are TGTGCCAGCAGTGAAGACAGGGCAAGGTACGAGCAGTACTTC.

The chain combines TRBV29-1 with TRBJ2-3; D is ambiguous. V lost 3 bases and J lost 0, with 10 bases in between. CDR3 size: 14 residues. The germline CDR1 and CDR2 sequences are SQVTM and ANQGSEA. The CDR3 loop reads CSVELAASTDTQYF. The DNA of the CDR3 is TGCAGCGTTGAGTTAGCAGCTAGCACAGATACGCAGTATTTT.